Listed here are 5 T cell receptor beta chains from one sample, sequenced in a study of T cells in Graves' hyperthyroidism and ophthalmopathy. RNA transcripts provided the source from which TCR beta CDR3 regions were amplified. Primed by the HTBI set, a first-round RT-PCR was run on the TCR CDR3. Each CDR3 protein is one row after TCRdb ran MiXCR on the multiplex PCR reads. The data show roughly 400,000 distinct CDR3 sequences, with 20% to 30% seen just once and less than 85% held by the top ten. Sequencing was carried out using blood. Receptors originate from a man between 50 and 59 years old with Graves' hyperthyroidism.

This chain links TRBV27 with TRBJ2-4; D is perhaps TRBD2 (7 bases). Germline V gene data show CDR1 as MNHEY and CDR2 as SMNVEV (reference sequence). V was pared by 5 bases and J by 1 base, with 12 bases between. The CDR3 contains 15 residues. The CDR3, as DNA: TGTGCCAGCAGTGGGGGGGGCGCGGCCAAAAACATTCAGTACTTC. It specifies CASSGGGAAKNIQYF.

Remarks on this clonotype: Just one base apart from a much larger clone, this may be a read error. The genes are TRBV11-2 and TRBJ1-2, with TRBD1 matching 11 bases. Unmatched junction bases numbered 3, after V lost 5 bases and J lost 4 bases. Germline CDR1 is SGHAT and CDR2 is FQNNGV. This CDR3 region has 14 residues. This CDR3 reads CASSPGQGVYGYTF. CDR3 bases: TGTGCCAGCAGCCCGGGACAGGGGGTCTATGGCTACACCTTC.

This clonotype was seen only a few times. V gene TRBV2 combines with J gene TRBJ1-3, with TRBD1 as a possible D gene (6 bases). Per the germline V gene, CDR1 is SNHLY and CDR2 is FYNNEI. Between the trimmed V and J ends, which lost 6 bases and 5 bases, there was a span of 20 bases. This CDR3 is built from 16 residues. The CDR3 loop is CASSEGDALFRNTIYF. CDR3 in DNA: TGTGCCAGCAGCGAGGGGGACGCTCTTTTTAGAAACACCATATATTTT.

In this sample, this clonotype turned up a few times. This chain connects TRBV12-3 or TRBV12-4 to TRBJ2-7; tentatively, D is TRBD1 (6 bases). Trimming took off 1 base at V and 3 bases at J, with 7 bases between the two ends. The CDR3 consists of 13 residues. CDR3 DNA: TGTGCCAGCAGTTTAGTGGGACACTACGAGCAGTACTTC. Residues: CASSLVGHYEQYF.

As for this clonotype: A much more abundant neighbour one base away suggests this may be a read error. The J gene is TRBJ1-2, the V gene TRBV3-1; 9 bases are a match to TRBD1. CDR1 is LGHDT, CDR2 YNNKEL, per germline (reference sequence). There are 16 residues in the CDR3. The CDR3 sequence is CANSQGTGGDYYGYTF. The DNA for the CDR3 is TGTGCCAACAGCCAAGGTACAGGGGGCGACTACTATGGCTACACCTTC.